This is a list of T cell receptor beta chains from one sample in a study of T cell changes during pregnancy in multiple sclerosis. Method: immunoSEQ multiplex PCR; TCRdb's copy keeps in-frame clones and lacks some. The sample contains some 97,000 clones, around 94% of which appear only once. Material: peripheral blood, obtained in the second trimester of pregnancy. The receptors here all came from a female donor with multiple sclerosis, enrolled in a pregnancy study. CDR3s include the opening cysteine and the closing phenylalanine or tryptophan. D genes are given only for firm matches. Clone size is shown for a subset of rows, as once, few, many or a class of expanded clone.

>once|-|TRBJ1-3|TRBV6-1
TGTGCCAGCAGAGAGGCACCGAACTCTGGAAACACCATATATTTT
CASREAPNSGNTIYF
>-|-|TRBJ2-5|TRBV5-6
TGTGCCAGCAGCTTAGGTGGACAGTTGGAGACCCAGTACTTC
CASSLGGQLETQYF
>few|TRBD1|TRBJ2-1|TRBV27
TGTGCCAGCAGTTGGACAGGGCCCTACAATGAGCAGTTCTTC
CASSWTGPYNEQFF
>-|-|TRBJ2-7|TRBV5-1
TGCGCCAGCAGCAGATATGGCAAAGAGGCCTACGAGCAGTACTTC
CASSRYGKEAYEQYF
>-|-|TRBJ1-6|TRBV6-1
TGTGCCAGCAGTGAACTTTCAGGGTTCAGGGCACCCCTCCACTTT
CASSELSGFRAPLHF
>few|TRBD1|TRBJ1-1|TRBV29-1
TGCAGCGTTGAATCTGCCGGGACAGGGGACACTGAAGCTTTCTTT
CSVESAGTGDTEAFF
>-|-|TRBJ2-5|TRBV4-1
TGCGCCAGCAGCCATGAGGAGGGCGAAGAGACCCAGTACTTC
CASSHEEGEETQYF
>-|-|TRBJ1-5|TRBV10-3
TGTGCCATCAGTGAGTCGAGGGAGGGCAATCAGCCCCAGCATTTT
CAISESREGNQPQHF
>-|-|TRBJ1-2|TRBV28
TGTGCCAGCAGTTTCGATGGGGAGGGTCTTGTCTACACCTTC
CASSFDGEGLVYTF
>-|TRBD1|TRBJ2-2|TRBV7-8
TGTGCCAGCACCCCCAACCGGAACAGGGGGAACACCGGGGAGCTGTTTTTT
CASTPNRNRGNTGELFF
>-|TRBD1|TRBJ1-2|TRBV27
TGTGCCAGCAGCCTCGGTGGGACAGGGAGGGGGTGGGGCTACACCTTC
CASSLGGTGRGWGYTF
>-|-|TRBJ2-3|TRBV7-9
TGTGCCAGCAGCTTGACCGGAGCTAGCACAGATACGCAGTATTTT
CASSLTGASTDTQYF
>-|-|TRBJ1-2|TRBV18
TGTGCCAGCCCTGACATGCTAGGGGAAGGCTACACCTTC
CASPDMLGEGYTF
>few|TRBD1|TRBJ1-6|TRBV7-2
TGTGCCAGCAGAACGACAGGGGGAGTTGGTTCACCCCTCCACTTT
CASRTTGGVGSPLHF
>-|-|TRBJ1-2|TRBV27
TGTGCCAGCAGTTTTTGGGGGGGCCGAGGAGGTGGCTACACCTTC
CASSFWGGRGGGYTF
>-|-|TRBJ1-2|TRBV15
TGTGCCACCAGCAGGTTAGGAGGGCTGGAGGGCTACACCTTC
CATSRLGGLEGYTF
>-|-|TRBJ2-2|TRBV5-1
TGCGCCAGCAGCTTTACTCCAAACTCGAACACCGGGGAGCTGTTTTTT
CASSFTPNSNTGELFF
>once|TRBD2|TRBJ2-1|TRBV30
TGTGCCTGGAGTGTCCGGCGGACTAGCGGGAATCAGAATGAGCAGTTCTTC
CAWSVRRTSGNQNEQFF
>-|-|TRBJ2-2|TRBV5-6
TGTGCCAGCAGCTTGATCTCCAGGGTTTCCCCCGGGGAGCTGTTTTTT
CASSLISRVSPGELFF
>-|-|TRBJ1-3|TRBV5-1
TGCGCCAGCAGCTTGTACGGCTCTGGAAACACCATATATTTT
CASSLYGSGNTIYF
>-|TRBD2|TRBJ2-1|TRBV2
TGTGCCAGCAGGGGACTAGCGGGAGGCAATGAGCAGTTCTTC
CASRGLAGGNEQFF
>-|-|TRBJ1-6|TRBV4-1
TGCGCCAGCAGCCCTGGGGGGGGCCTAAATTCACCCCTCCACTTT
CASSPGGGLNSPLHF
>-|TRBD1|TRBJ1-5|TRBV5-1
TGCGCCAGCAGCTTGGGGGGACAGGCGGGGAATCAGCCCCAGCATTTT
CASSLGGQAGNQPQHF
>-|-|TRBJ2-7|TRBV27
TGTGCCAGCAGTTTATCGAGGCAGGGAGGCGAGCAGTACTTC
CASSLSRQGGEQYF
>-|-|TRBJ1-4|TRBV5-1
TGCGCCAGCAGCTTGGGGATGACTTCTGCTAATGAAAAACTGTTTTTT
CASSLGMTSANEKLFF
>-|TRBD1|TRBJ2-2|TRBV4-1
TGCGCCAGCAGCCAATGGTCAGGGACAGCGAACACCGGGGAGCTGTTTTTT
CASSQWSGTANTGELFF
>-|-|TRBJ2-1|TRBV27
TGTGCCAGCAGTTTGTTGGCAGGGAATGAGCAGTTCTTC
CASSLLAGNEQFF
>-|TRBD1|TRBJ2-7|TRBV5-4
TGTGCCAGCAGCTTGCATCAACAGGGGTTGGGCGAGCAGTACTTC
CASSLHQQGLGEQYF
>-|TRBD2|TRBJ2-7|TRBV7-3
TGTGCCAGCAGCGTAGCGGGAGGGCCCTACGAGCAGTACTTC
CASSVAGGPYEQYF
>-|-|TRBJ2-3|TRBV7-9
TGTGCCAGCAGCTTCGGGGGAGGTACAGATACGCAGTATTTT
CASSFGGGTDTQYF
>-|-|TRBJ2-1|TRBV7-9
TGTGCCAGCAGCTTAGCGCGGGCCGCGAGCTCCTACAATGAGCAGTTCTTC
CASSLARAASSYNEQFF
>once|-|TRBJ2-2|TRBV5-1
TGCGCCAGCAGCTTGAGGGGTTCCTTGAACACCGGGGAGCTGTTTTTT
CASSLRGSLNTGELFF
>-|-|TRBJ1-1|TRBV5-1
TGCGCCAGCAGCTTCCGGGACTTTCAGAACACTGAAGCTTTCTTT
CASSFRDFQNTEAFF
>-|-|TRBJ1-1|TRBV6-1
TGTGCCAGCAGTGAAGAGGGGGACACTGAAGCTTTCTTT
CASSEEGDTEAFF
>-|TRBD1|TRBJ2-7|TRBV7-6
TGTGCCAGCAGCTTAGTTAGTGGTCGCGGGACAGGGGCGGGAGAGCAGTACTTC
CASSLVSGRGTGAGEQYF
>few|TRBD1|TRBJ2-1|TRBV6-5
TGTGCCAGCAGCCCCGGGACAGGGTTCCACAATGAGCAGTTCTTC
CASSPGTGFHNEQFF
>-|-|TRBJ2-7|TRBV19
TGTGCCAGTAGTATTCTGCGAGACTACGAGCAGTACTTC
CASSILRDYEQYF
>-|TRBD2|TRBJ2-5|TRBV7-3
TGTGCCAGCAGCTTGCGGGTAACCGGGAGGAGTAAAGAGACCCAGTACTTC
CASSLRVTGRSKETQYF
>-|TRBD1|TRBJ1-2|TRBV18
TGTGCCAGCTCACCAGGGACAGGGGAAAACTATGGCTACACCTTC
CASSPGTGENYGYTF
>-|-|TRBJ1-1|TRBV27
TGTGCCAGCAGCGGGGGTATGAACACTGAAGCTTTCTTT
CASSGGMNTEAFF
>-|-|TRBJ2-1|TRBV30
TGTGCCTGGAGTGTAGGGGTCGGGCTAAACAATGAGCAGTTCTTC
CAWSVGVGLNNEQFF